These T cell receptor beta chains were read from a single sample in a study of regulatory T cells in long-lasting Graves disease. TCRdb re-analysed the multiplex PCR reads in MiXCR, keeping a single row per CDR3 protein. Of about 500,000 distinct CDR3 sequences in the sample, around 12% were seen once. These same data were also listed under a study on T cells in Graves' hyperthyroidism and ophthalmopathy.

Sequencing was performed on peripheral blood mononuclear cells (PBMCs), taken at new diagnosis, from a patient treated with antithyroid drugs. These receptors all come from a woman aged 25-40 years with Graves disease. Each CDR3 is given with its conserved first and last residue. Each record gives: J gene, clone size, V gene, D gene, CDR3 protein, CDR3 DNA. The D gene is left open where the match is weak. Rows give clone size only sometimes, using once, few, many, or a class for an expanded clone.

TRBJ2-7,many,TRBV29-1,-,CSVGTTYEQYF,TGCAGCGTTGGGACAACCTACGAGCAGTACTTC
TRBJ1-2,-,TRBV27,-,CASRRSGPQNYGYTF,TGTGCCAGCAGACGGTCCGGGCCCCAAAACTATGGCTACACCTTC
TRBJ1-2,many,TRBV13,TRBD1,CASSLGGPRQGKHGYTF,TGTGCCAGCAGCTTAGGTGGGCCAAGACAGGGGAAGCATGGCTACACCTTC
TRBJ1-4,-,TRBV4-1,-,CASSQAPISFVGSADEKLFF,TGCGCCAGCAGCCAAGCCCCTATATCTTTCGTCGGGAGTGCGGATGAAAAACTGTTTTTT
TRBJ1-5,-,TRBV10-3,-,CAISEYSDGNQPQHF,TGTGCCATCAGTGAGTACAGTGATGGCAATCAGCCCCAGCATTTT
TRBJ2-1,many,TRBV28,TRBD1,CASSPSTGFIYNEQFF,TGTGCCAGCAGTCCCTCGACAGGGTTCATCTACAATGAGCAGTTCTTC
TRBJ1-1,-,TRBV5-1,-,CASSLDSGGVDTEAFF,TGCGCCAGCAGCTTGGATTCCGGGGGGGTGGACACTGAAGCTTTCTTT
TRBJ2-1,-,TRBV10-2,-,CAERGWRLNSPRDNNEQFF,TGCGCCGAACGGGGGTGGCGGCTCAACAGTCCCCGAGACAACAATGAGCAGTTCTTC
TRBJ1-1,-,TRBV7-3,-,CASSTGGRLNTEAFF,TGTGCCAGCAGCACGGGGGGGCGGCTGAACACTGAAGCTTTCTTT
TRBJ1-1,many,TRBV7-2,TRBD1,CASSSRDRLNTEAFF,TGTGCCAGCAGCTCTAGGGACAGGTTGAACACTGAAGCTTTCTTT
TRBJ1-5,few,TRBV28,TRBD1,CATDRAFNQPQHF,TGTGCCACGGACAGGGCCTTCAATCAGCCCCAGCATTTT
TRBJ2-3,many,TRBV10-3,-,CAISESRATSPLTDTQYF,TGTGCCATCAGTGAGTCCAGGGCTACATCTCCTCTCACAGATACGCAGTATTTT
TRBJ2-5,many,TRBV29-1,TRBD1,CSVAKAGGQETQYF,TGCAGCGTAGCTAAGGCAGGGGGCCAAGAGACCCAGTACTTC
TRBJ1-5,many,TRBV30,-,CAWSVKSNQPQHF,TGTGCCTGGAGTGTAAAGAGCAATCAGCCCCAGCATTTT
TRBJ1-1,many,TRBV12-3/TRBV12-4,-,CASRKQLGNTEAFF,TGTGCCAGCAGAAAACAACTGGGGAACACTGAAGCTTTCTTT
TRBJ1-4,many,TRBV20-1,-,CSASYGLQYEKLFF,TGCAGTGCTAGTTACGGCCTCCAGTACGAAAAACTGTTTTTT
TRBJ2-3,many,TRBV4-3,-,CASSQEGGTDTQYF,TGCGCCAGCAGCCAAGAAGGTGGCACAGATACGCAGTATTTT
TRBJ1-6,-,TRBV5-1,TRBD1,CASRGQASSYNSPLHF,TGCGCCAGCAGAGGACAGGCGAGCTCCTATAATTCACCCCTCCACTTT
TRBJ1-5,few,TRBV7-2,TRBD1,CASSLGHRGGNQPQHF,TGTGCCAGCAGCTTAGGTCACAGGGGCGGCAATCAGCCCCAGCATTTT
TRBJ1-1,-,TRBV19,-,CASSIGGLGRVAPEAFF,TGTGCCAGTAGTATCGGGGGTCTGGGGCGGGTGGCGCCTGAAGCTTTCTTT
TRBJ1-4,-,TRBV18,-,CASSPPGVREKLFF,TGTGCCAGCTCACCACCGGGTGTTCGGGAAAAACTGTTTTTT
TRBJ2-1,many,TRBV3-1,TRBD2,CASSQDLRTSGYNEQFF,TGTGCCAGCAGCCAAGATTTGCGAACTAGCGGCTACAATGAGCAGTTCTTC
TRBJ2-5,many,TRBV4-1,-,CASSQRQGLGTQYF,TGCGCCAGCAGCCAAAGGCAGGGCCTCGGGACCCAGTACTTC
TRBJ1-6,few,TRBV6-1,-,CASTVSNSNSPLHF,TGTGCCAGCACCGTCTCCAACTCGAATTCACCCCTCCACTTT
TRBJ2-2,-,TRBV19,-,CASSTFGSRAGELFF,TGTGCCAGTAGTACTTTCGGGAGTCGGGCCGGGGAGCTGTTTTTT
TRBJ1-2,-,TRBV19,TRBD1,CASTRDSNYGYTF,TGTGCCAGTACCCGGGACAGTAACTATGGCTACACCTTC
TRBJ2-7,many,TRBV5-1,-,CASSPTGSAYEQYF,TGCGCCAGCAGCCCGACCGGGTCGGCCTACGAGCAGTACTTC
TRBJ1-5,-,TRBV6-2/TRBV6-3,-,CASSEVLTIRDQPQHF,TGTGCCAGCAGTGAAGTACTGACAATAAGGGATCAGCCCCAGCATTTT
TRBJ1-1,-,TRBV12-3/TRBV12-4,-,CASSPADRVNTEAFF,TGTGCCAGCAGCCCCGCGGACAGAGTGAACACTGAAGCTTTCTTT
TRBJ2-7,many,TRBV28,TRBD2,CASRLKSGGQYF,TGTGCCAGCCGCCTCAAAAGCGGGGGGCAGTACTTC
TRBJ2-1,-,TRBV27,TRBD2,CASRRGLAGGNEQFF,TGTGCCAGCAGGCGGGGACTAGCGGGAGGCAATGAGCAGTTCTTC
TRBJ2-1,many,TRBV5-6,TRBD1,CASSKGAEANEQFF,TGTGCCAGCTCCAAGGGGGCGGAGGCCAATGAGCAGTTCTTC
TRBJ2-7,many,TRBV5-6,-,CASSFGTGLMGEQYF,TGTGCCAGCAGCTTCGGTACGGGCCTAATGGGAGAGCAGTACTTC
TRBJ2-5,few,TRBV5-1,-,CASSLFTIEETQYF,TGCGCCAGCAGCTTGTTCACAATCGAGGAGACCCAGTACTTC
TRBJ2-5,many,TRBV2,TRBD2,CARLRVRGRQETQYF,TGTGCCAGGCTCCGGGTACGCGGGAGACAAGAGACCCAGTACTTC
TRBJ2-7,-,TRBV29-1,-,CSVELGTGYEQYF,TGCAGCGTTGAACTGGGAACGGGGTACGAGCAGTACTTC
TRBJ1-5,few,TRBV12-3/TRBV12-4,TRBD1,CASSRRQGHQPQHF,TGTGCCAGCAGTCGCCGACAGGGCCATCAGCCCCAGCATTTT
TRBJ2-7,many,TRBV6-2/TRBV6-3,-,CASSWLGEQYF,TGTGCCAGCAGTTGGTTAGGCGAGCAGTACTTC
TRBJ2-5,many,TRBV2,TRBD1,CASRATGVIQETQYF,TGTGCCAGCAGGGCGACAGGGGTCATCCAAGAGACCCAGTACTTC
TRBJ1-1,many,TRBV7-9,-,CASSSPKVGTEAFF,TGTGCCAGCAGCTCCCCCAAGGTGGGCACTGAAGCTTTCTTT
TRBJ1-1,many,TRBV6-1,-,CASSEGGLNTEAFF,TGTGCCAGCAGTGAAGGGGGGCTGAACACTGAAGCTTTCTTT
TRBJ2-7,few,TRBV5-5,TRBD1,CASSPTTGIHEQYF,TGTGCCAGCAGCCCAACGACAGGGATCCACGAGCAGTACTTC
TRBJ1-1,few,TRBV6-2/TRBV6-3,-,CASSYVPHEAFF,TGTGCCAGCAGTTACGTTCCCCATGAAGCTTTCTTT
TRBJ1-2,many,TRBV24-1,TRBD1,CATSDSGQGLLYGYTF,TGTGCCACCAGTGATTCGGGACAGGGGCTCCTCTATGGCTACACCTTC
TRBJ2-7,many,TRBV18,-,CASSSSGYNEQYF,TGTGCCAGCTCTTCTTCGGGCTACAACGAGCAGTACTTC
TRBJ2-3,many,TRBV19,TRBD2,CASSPGRAGGSGDTQYF,TGTGCCAGTAGTCCCGGCCGAGCGGGAGGTTCGGGGGATACGCAGTATTTT
TRBJ2-1,many,TRBV7-2,-,CASSFQTMWDEQFF,TGTGCCAGCAGCTTCCAGACCATGTGGGATGAGCAGTTCTTC
TRBJ2-1,many,TRBV25-1,-,CASSELSGWRGYNEQFF,TGTGCCAGCAGTGAATTGAGCGGCTGGAGGGGATACAATGAGCAGTTCTTC
TRBJ1-5,few,TRBV19,TRBD1,CASSIDRTGGKPQHF,TGTGCCAGTAGTATAGATCGGACAGGGGGGAAGCCCCAGCATTTT
TRBJ2-1,many,TRBV7-2,TRBD2,CASSLADVASGRHQTYNEQFF,TGTGCCAGCAGCTTAGCGGATGTGGCTAGCGGGAGGCACCAAACGTACAATGAGCAGTTCTTC
TRBJ2-1,many,TRBV20-1,TRBD2,CSARLLAGAREQFF,TGCAGTGCTAGGCTTCTAGCGGGAGCGAGGGAGCAGTTCTTC
TRBJ1-1,many,TRBV10-3,-,CAITPGGGSYTEAFF,TGTGCCATCACCCCCGGCGGGGGATCTTACACTGAAGCTTTCTTT
TRBJ2-1,many,TRBV7-2,-,CASSLLSQGASNEQFF,TGTGCCAGCAGCTTACTATCGCAGGGAGCTAGCAATGAGCAGTTCTTC
TRBJ1-2,many,TRBV6-1,-,CASSVTVGYGYTF,TGTGCCAGCAGTGTGACAGTTGGGTATGGCTACACCTTC
TRBJ1-2,many,TRBV19,TRBD1,CASSAWTGGGYGYTF,TGTGCCAGTAGTGCCTGGACAGGGGGCGGCTATGGCTACACCTTC
TRBJ2-7,few,TRBV15,TRBD2,CATSRGAGANYEQYF,TGTGCCACCAGCAGAGGAGCGGGGGCAAACTACGAGCAGTACTTC
TRBJ1-1,many,TRBV15,-,CATSRDRVVTEAFF,TGTGCCACCAGCAGAGACAGGGTGGTCACTGAAGCTTTCTTT
TRBJ1-6,-,TRBV5-1,-,CASSLYENRPLHF,TGCGCCAGCAGCCTGTACGAGAACAGGCCCCTCCACTTT
TRBJ1-4,many,TRBV20-1,-,CSARRASDEKLFF,TGCAGTGCTAGAAGGGCCTCCGATGAAAAACTGTTTTTT
TRBJ2-5,many,TRBV6-5,-,CASSWYPSGARRGTQYF,TGTGCCAGCAGTTGGTATCCCTCGGGGGCCAGGCGGGGGACCCAGTACTTC